The 19 T cell receptor beta chains in this list originate from one sample, sequenced in a study of T cells after yellow fever vaccination. TCRdb processed the 5' RACE reads anew with MiXCR; each CDR3 protein has one entry. The sample consists of around 600,000 distinct CDR3 sequences, more than 9% of them appearing once. Source: PBMCs, taken on the day of the yellow fever booster vaccination. Receptors were obtained from a man in his thirties or forties who received the YFV17D yellow fever vaccine.

Only a few counts were recorded for this clonotype. The chain carries TRBV5-4 and TRBJ2-3, with no clear D. Trimming took off 3 bases at V and 3 bases at J, with 20 bases between the two ends. The CDR3 loop spans 17 amino acids. Germline assignment: CDR1 SGHNT and CDR2 YYREEE (reference sequence). CDR3: CASSSMVPGQDTDTQYF. The CDR3 nucleotides are TGTGCCAGCAGCTCGATGGTGCCAGGTCAGGATACAGATACGCAGTATTTT. Variable domain in full (rest from reference TRBV5-4 and TRBJ2-3): ETGVTQSPTHLIKTRGQQVTLRCSSQSGHNTVSWYQQALGQGPQFIFQYYREEENGRGNFPPRFSGLQFPNYSSELNVNALELDDSALYLCASSSMVPGQDTDTQYFGPGTRLTVL.

This clonotype showed up many times. V and J are TRBV7-2 and TRBJ2-1, with D possibly TRBD2 on 5 matching bases. CDR1 SGHTA and CDR2 FQGNSA come from the germline V gene. Trimming pared 2 bases from V and 3 bases from J, leaving 11 bases between. The CDR3 runs to 15 residues. The CDR3 DNA reads as TGTGCCAGCAGCTTATCCATCCGGGACTACAATGAGCAGTTCTTC. Its translation is CASSLSIRDYNEQFF.

The genes are TRBV20-1 and TRBJ2-3; D perhaps matches TRBD2 (5 bases). V lost 6 bases and J 0 bases, leaving 13 bases between the germline ends. CDR1 is DFQATT, CDR2 SNEGSKA, per germline (reference sequence). The CDR3 totals 14 residues. CDR3 bases: TGCAGTGCGGGGAGCGGAACTAGCACAGATACGCAGTATTTT. As protein: CSAGSGTSTDTQYF.

This sequence joins TRBV29-1 and TRBJ2-5; D might be TRBD2 (6 bases). There are 12 residues in the CDR3. The germline V gene has CDR1 SQVTM and CDR2 ANQGSEA. V lost 6 bases and J lost 2, with 10 bases in between. In DNA, the CDR3 is TGCAGCGTCGCAGGGAGGCAAGAGACCCAGTACTTC. As protein: CSVAGRQETQYF.

This clonotype showed up just a few times. The chain carries TRBV5-5 and TRBJ2-7, with D possibly being TRBD2 (6 bases). The CDR3 loop spans 15 amino acids. The germline gives CDR1 SGHKS, CDR2 YYEKEE (reference sequence). The V and J ends lost 1 base and 1 base respectively, with 12 bases between them. CDR3 sequence: CASSLSREASYEQYF. The DNA for the CDR3 is TGTGCCAGCAGCTTGAGCAGGGAGGCTTCCTACGAGCAGTACTTC.

The V call is TRBV4-1, the J call TRBJ2-7; unclear D gene. The CDR3 spans 16 residues. Germline CDR1 MGHRA, CDR2 YSYEKL. Trimming took 0 bases from V and 4 from J, leaving 16 bases between them. The CDR3, as DNA: TGCGCCAGCAGCCAAGAGGCGCACCTAGGAACGTACGAGCAGTACTTC. Translation: CASSQEAHLGTYEQYF.

This clonotype appeared a few times. The genes are TRBV7-2 and TRBJ1-6; D gene uncertain. Trimming took 5 bases from V and 7 from J, leaving 12 bases between them. CDR1 and CDR2 (germline): SGHTA, FQGNSA. The CDR3 totals 14 residues. CDR3 sequence (DNA): TGTGCCAGCAGCCCTCAAGGGAACAATTCACCCCTCCACTTT. Protein sequence: CASSPQGNNSPLHF. Combining the CDR3 with reference TRBV7-2 and TRBJ1-6 gives the whole variable domain GAGVSQSPSNKVTEKGKDVELRCDPISGHTALYWYRQSLGQGLEFLIYFQGNSAPDKSGLPSDRFSAERTGGSVSTLTIQRTQQEDSAVYLCASSPQGNNSPLHFGNGTRLTVT.

There are many counts of this clonotype. The rearrangement uses TRBV5-1 and TRBJ2-6; TRBD1 might be the D (6 bases). CDR1 and CDR2 from the germline V gene are SGHRS and YFSETQ. The CDR3 runs 15 residues. With 6 bases removed from V and 4 bases from J, the gap between germline ends came to 14 bases. CDR3 in DNA: TGCGCCAGCACCTCTCAGGGGACCGGGGCCAACGTCCTGACTTTC. Translation gives CASTSQGTGANVLTF.

The chain recombines TRBV5-1 with TRBJ2-2; 11 bases agree with TRBD1. Germline V gives CDR1 SGHRS, CDR2 YFSETQ. CDR3 size: 15 residues. After removal of 0 bases from V and 6 bases from J, the junction contained 1 base not matched to a gene. The CDR3 DNA reads TGCGCCAGCAGCTTGGGGACAGGGGGCCCCGGGGAGCTGTTTTTT. This codes for CASSLGTGGPGELFF.

This clonotype turned up a few times. The chain employs TRBV6-1 and TRBJ1-2; 9 bases line up with TRBD1. Germline CDR1 is MNHNS and CDR2 is SASEGT. J gave up 7 bases and V 8 bases, and 8 bases lay outside the gene matches. This CDR3 comprises 13 residues. CDR3 protein: CASAPWTGVGYTF. The CDR3 nucleotides are TGTGCCAGCGCACCTTGGACAGGGGTTGGCTACACCTTC.

This clonotype occurred a few times. The chain has TRBV30 and TRBJ1-1; possible D gene TRBD1, 6 bases. This CDR3 is 13 amino acids long. The germline CDR1 and CDR2 sequences are GTSNPN and SVGIG (reference sequence). With 4 bases removed from V and 0 bases from J, the gap between germline ends came to 9 bases. In DNA form, the CDR3 reads TGTGCCTGGACGGACAGCATGAACACTGAAGCTTTCTTT. It specifies CAWTDSMNTEAFF.

The chain combines TRBV20-1 with TRBJ2-5; 11 positions match TRBD1. Germline-derived CDR1 and CDR2 are DFQATT and SNEGSKA (reference sequence). J lost 4 bases, V lost 6 bases, and 4 bases had no gene match. The CDR3 has 13 amino acids. The CDR3 here is CSAPGTGGETQYF. In DNA form, the CDR3 reads TGCAGTGCCCCCGGGACAGGGGGAGAGACCCAGTACTTC.

In this sample, this clonotype turned up a few times. V gene TRBV20-1 combines with J gene TRBJ2-1; tentative D call: TRBD2 (6 bases). The germline V gene has CDR1 DFQATT and CDR2 SNEGSKA (reference sequence). The CDR3 totals 15 residues. V was shortened by 6 bases and J by 6 bases, with 21 bases between the two germline ends. The CDR3, as DNA: TGCAGTGCCCCCCGGATAAGGTCCGGGAGCAATGAGCAGTTCTTC. This translates into CSAPRIRSGSNEQFF.

The chain carries TRBV5-4 and TRBJ2-5; TRBD2 agrees at 9 bases. CDR1 is SGHNT and CDR2 is YYREEE in the germline V gene (reference sequence). V gave up 10 bases and J gave up 5 bases; unmatched junction bases: 18. The CDR3 contains 16 residues. The CDR3, as DNA: TGTGCCTACAAATCCCCCCCTAGCGGGATCGGGGAGACCCAGTACTTC. This translates into CAYKSPPSGIGETQYF.

The CDR3 here is CASRGTSGISTDTQYF. The CDR3 DNA reads as TGTGCCAGTAGGGGGACTAGCGGGATTAGCACAGATACGCAGTATTTT. The chain has TRBV19 and TRBJ2-3; TRBD2 aligns across 13 bases. This CDR3 has 16 residues. Per the germline V gene, CDR1 is LNHDA and CDR2 is SQIVND (reference sequence). V gave up 6 bases and J gave up 0 bases; unmatched junction bases: 3.

The chain is built from TRBV7-2 and TRBJ2-5; D remains unclear. CDR3 length equals 14 residues. The V end lost 7 bases, the J end lost 0 bases, and 12 bases lay between the germline ends. In germline, CDR1 is SGHTA, CDR2 FQGNSA. The CDR3 sequence is CASNLIEDQETQYF. CDR3 nucleotide sequence: TGTGCCAGCAACCTGATTGAAGACCAAGAGACCCAGTACTTC.

The V call is TRBV10-3, the J call TRBJ2-5, with 11 bases that match TRBD1. Per germline, CDR1 ENHRY and CDR2 SYGVKD. The CDR3 extends over 15 amino acids. Unmatched junction bases numbered 5, after V lost 4 bases and J lost 4 bases. CDR3 sequence: CAISGRDRGIETQYF. The CDR3 bases are TGTGCCATCAGTGGCCGGGACAGGGGGATAGAGACCCAGTACTTC.

The sample holds a few counts of this clonotype. This chain links TRBV6-2 or TRBV6-3 with TRBJ1-5, with a possible D match to TRBD1 (5 bases). Trimming took off 4 bases at V and 0 bases at J, with 10 bases between the two ends. Per germline, CDR1 MNHEY and CDR2 SVGEGT. This CDR3 has 15 amino acids. This chain's CDR3 is CASSFLTDSNQPQHF. The CDR3 nucleotides read TGTGCCAGCAGTTTCCTGACAGATAGCAATCAGCCCCAGCATTTT.

The chain combines TRBV20-1 with TRBJ1-1; no firm D call. Germline V gene sequence: CDR1 DFQATT, CDR2 SNEGSKA (reference sequence). Trimming pared 0 bases from V and 8 bases from J, leaving 4 bases between. CDR3 length: 10 residues. CDR3 nucleotide sequence: TGCAGTGCTAGAGAGGAGGAAGCTTTCTTT. Amino acid sequence: CSAREEEAFF.